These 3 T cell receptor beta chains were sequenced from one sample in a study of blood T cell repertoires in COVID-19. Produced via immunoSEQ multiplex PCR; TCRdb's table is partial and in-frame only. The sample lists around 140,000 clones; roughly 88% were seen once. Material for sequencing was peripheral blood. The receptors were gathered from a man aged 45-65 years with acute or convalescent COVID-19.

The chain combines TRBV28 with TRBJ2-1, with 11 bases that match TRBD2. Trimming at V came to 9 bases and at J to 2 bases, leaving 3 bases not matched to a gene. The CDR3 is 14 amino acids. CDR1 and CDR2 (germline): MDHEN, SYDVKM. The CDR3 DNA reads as TGTGCCAGTATAGCGGGAGGGGCCTACAATGAGCAGTTCTTC. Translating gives CASIAGGAYNEQFF.

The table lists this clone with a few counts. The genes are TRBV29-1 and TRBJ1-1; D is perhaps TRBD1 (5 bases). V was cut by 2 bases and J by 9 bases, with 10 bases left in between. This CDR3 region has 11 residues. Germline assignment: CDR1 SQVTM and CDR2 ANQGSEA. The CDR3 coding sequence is TGCAGCGTTGAACGGGGGGGGAAAGCTTTCTTT. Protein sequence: CSVERGGKAFF.

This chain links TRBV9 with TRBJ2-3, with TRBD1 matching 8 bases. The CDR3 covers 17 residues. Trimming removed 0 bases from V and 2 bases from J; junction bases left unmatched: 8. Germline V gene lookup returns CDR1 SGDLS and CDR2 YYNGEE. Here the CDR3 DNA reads TGTGCCAGCAGCGTAGGGCCCTGGACAGGGATCACAGATACGCAGTATTTT. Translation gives CASSVGPWTGITDTQYF. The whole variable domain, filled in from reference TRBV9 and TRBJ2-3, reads DSGVTQTPKHLITATGQRVTLRCSPRSGDLSVYWYQQSLDQGLQFLIQYYNGEERAKGNILERFSAQQFPDLHSELNLSSLELGDSALYFCASSVGPWTGITDTQYFGPGTRLTVL.